Sequencing of this T cell receptor beta chain was carried out in a study of blood T cell repertoires in COVID-19. About the research overall: The United States, Italy and Spain provided the acute and convalescent COVID-19 samples. PBMCs, B-cell-depleted T cells, or T cells provided the cDNA or gDNA that made up the material.

To note about this clone: The sample holds other DNA sequences that translate to the same CDR3.

As originally analysed: Reference gene primer amplification in the assay estimated nucleated cell counts. Profiling relied on immunoSEQ multiplex PCR, and the TCRdb table lists in-frame clones only, not all of them. The V and J calls and clone size were taken over from that table, and D and trimming were inferred from the DNA. This table has 180,000 or so clones, around 91% appearing once. Between the trimmed V and J ends, which lost 0 bases and 5 bases, there was a span of 10 bases. The CDR3 extends over 14 amino acids. Germline lookup yields CDR1 MNHEY and CDR2 SVGAGI. This chain joins TRBV6-5 and TRBJ2-5; D unresolved. The sequence came from a man aged 50-59 years with acute or convalescent COVID-19. Sequencing was done on a sample of peripheral blood. This chain's CDR3 is CASSYSAGRETQYF. The CDR3 nucleotides read TGTGCCAGCAGTTACTCGGCAGGTCGGGAGACCCAGTACTTC.